This T cell receptor beta chain came from a study of T cell changes during pregnancy in multiple sclerosis. The CDR3 sequence is 15 residues long. The germline V and J ends were trimmed by 1 base and 3 bases, with 13 bases remaining between them. Germline V gene data show CDR1 as SGHVS and CDR2 as FQNEAQ. Using immunoSEQ multiplex PCR, the repertoire was profiled, and TCRdb retains in-frame clones only, with some absent. The sample records tens of thousands of clones, approximately 87% being singletons. The sequencing used peripheral blood, collected after pregnancy. The TCR comes from a female donor in good health, enrolled as a control in a pregnancy study. The V gene is TRBV7-8, the J gene TRBJ2-7; D may be TRBD2 (6 bases). This CDR3 reads CASSLVVGSFYEQYF. The DNA for the CDR3 is TGTGCCAGCAGCTTAGTCGTCGGGAGCTTCTACGAGCAGTACTTC.